This TCR beta chain was captured by sequencing in a study of CD8+ T cells in alopecia areata. On the study more broadly: Those treated were given oral tofacitinib at 5 to 10 mg twice daily.

In each case, RNA was isolated and then reverse transcribed into cDNA as the sequencing template. Repertoires were generated with immunoSEQ multiplex PCR, while TCRdb's copy carries only in-frame clones and drops some. The table has approximately 65,000 clones, under 55% seen once; the top ten hold about 17%. Overall study results and limits: Across lesional scalp, and particularly alopecia totalis/universalis, clonality surpassed that of normal scalp.

Researchers picked out CD4+ and CD8+ T cells from PBMCs by sorting. The CDR3 is made up of 16 amino acids. V dropped 4 bases and J dropped 0; count of bases not matched to a gene: 6. Germline V gives CDR1 SGHRS, CDR2 YFSETQ. For this clone: No antigen is known for it.

This sequence joins TRBV5-1 and TRBJ2-4, with 8 bases that match TRBD1. The TCR originated in a human donor with alopecia areata. Source: CD8+ T cells sorted from blood, taken at week 0. The CDR3 DNA reads as TGCGCCAGCAGCCCCGGACAGGGACTAGCCAAAAACATTCAGTACTTC. As protein: CASSPGQGLAKNIQYF.